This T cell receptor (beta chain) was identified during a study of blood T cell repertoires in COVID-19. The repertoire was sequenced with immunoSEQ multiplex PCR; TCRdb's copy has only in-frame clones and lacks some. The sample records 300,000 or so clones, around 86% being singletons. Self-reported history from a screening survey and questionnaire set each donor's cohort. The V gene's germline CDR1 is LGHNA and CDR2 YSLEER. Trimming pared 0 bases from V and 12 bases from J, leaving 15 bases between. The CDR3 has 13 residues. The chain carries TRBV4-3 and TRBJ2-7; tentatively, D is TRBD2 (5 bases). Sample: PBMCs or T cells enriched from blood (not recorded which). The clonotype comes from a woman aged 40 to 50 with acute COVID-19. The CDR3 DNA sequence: TGCGCCAGCAGCCAAGAAGTGGTCGGGAAGCTGTACTTC. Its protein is CASSQEVVGKLYF.